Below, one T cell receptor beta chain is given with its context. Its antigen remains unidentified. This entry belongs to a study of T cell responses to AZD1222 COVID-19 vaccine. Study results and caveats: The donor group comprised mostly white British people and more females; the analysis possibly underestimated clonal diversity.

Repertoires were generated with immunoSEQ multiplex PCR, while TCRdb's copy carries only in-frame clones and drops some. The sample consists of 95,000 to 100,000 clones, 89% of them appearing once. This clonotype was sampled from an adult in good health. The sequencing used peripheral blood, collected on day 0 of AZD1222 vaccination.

The CDR3 DNA is TGCAGCGTTGAGTTTTCCTCGACTAGCTCAGAGACCCAGTACTTC. It yields the protein CSVEFSSTSSETQYF. The V gene is TRBV29-1, the J gene TRBJ2-5; 7 nucleotides align to TRBD2. The J segment lost 4 bases and the V segment lost 3 bases, leaving 11 bases of the junction unmatched. This CDR3 contains 15 residues. Germline CDR1 SQVTM, CDR2 ANQGSEA.